This note documents a single T cell receptor beta chain sequence. Per germline, CDR1 SQVTM and CDR2 ANQGSEA. The V gene lost 2 bases and the J gene lost 5 bases, with 12 bases spanning the gap. The CDR3 totals 13 residues. This entry is derived from a study of cytomegalovirus exposure and HLA in healthy donors. PCR was performed using 60 Vbeta and 13 Jbeta primers. Repertoires were generated with immunoSEQ multiplex PCR, while TCRdb's copy carries only in-frame clones and drops some. The sample lists approximately 190,000 clones, around 83% occurring once. J is TRBJ2-5 and V is TRBV29-1, with D possibly TRBD1 on 6 matching bases. The TCR was taken from a woman between 18 and 30 years old in good health and CMV-seronegative. The material sequenced was PBMCs. The CDR3 here is CSVEKQGWETQYF. The CDR3, as DNA: TGCAGCGTTGAAAAACAGGGATGGGAGACCCAGTACTTC.